This T cell receptor (beta chain) was profiled in a study of graft-versus-host responses after intestinal transplantation. Study details: The whole recipient group had anti-thymocyte globulin induction followed by tacrolimus and steroids for approximately three years. Whole-study results and caveats: The study associated peak circulating GvH clone levels with early post-transplant HvG declines. Recipient-marrow GvH clones were detected, some having first appeared in ileum or blood. Patients who carried graft-donor T cell macrochimerism also had high graft-versus-host to host-versus-graft clonal ratios in their allografts.

The germline V gene has CDR1 LGHNT and CDR2 FRNRAP. Trimming cost V 10 bases and J 2 bases; bases outside gene matches: 18. The CDR3 has 17 residues. This clone was observed a single time. As yet, its antigen is unknown. Some clones are missing from TCRdb's copy, which holds only in-frame ones; the method was immunoSEQ multiplex PCR. The data hold tens of thousands of clones, with more than 90% observed a single time. The sample was bone marrow, taken less than 750 days after intestinal transplantation. The V call is TRBV12-5, the J call TRBJ2-3; 7 bases are a match to TRBD1. This clonotype was sampled from a human patient who received an intestinal transplant, so some T cells may come from the graft donor. The CDR3 DNA reads TGTGCTACCCGCAGGGGGTCTGGATATGTCCTCACAGATACGCAGTATTTT. Amino acids: CATRRGSGYVLTDTQYF.